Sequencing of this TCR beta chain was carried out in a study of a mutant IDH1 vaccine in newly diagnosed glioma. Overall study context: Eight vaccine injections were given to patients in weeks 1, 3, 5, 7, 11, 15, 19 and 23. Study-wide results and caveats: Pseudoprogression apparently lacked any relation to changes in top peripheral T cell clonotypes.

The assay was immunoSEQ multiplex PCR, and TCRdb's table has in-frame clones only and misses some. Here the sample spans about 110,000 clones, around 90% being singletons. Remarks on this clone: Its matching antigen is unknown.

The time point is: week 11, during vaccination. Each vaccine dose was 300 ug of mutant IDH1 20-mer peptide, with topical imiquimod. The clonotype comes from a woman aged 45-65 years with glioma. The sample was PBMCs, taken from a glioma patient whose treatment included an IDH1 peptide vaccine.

In DNA form, the CDR3 reads TGTGCCAGCAGCTTAGGAACTGCAGACTCGAACACTGAAGCTTTCTTT. Translated, it gives CASSLGTADSNTEAFF. J is TRBJ1-1 and V is TRBV7-8; D remains unclear. The CDR3 has 16 amino acids. V gave up 1 base and J gave up 1 base, with 13 bases separating them. Germline CDR1 SGHVS, CDR2 FQNEAQ.